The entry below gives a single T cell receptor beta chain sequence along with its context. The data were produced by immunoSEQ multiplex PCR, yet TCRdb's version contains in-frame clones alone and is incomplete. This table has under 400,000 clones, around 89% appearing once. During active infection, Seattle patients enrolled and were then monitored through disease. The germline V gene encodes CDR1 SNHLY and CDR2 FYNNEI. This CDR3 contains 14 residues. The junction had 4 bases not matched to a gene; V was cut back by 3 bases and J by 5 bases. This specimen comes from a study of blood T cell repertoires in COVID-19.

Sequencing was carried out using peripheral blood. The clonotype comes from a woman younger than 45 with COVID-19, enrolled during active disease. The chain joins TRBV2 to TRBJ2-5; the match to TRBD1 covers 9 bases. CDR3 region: CASSDGTGRETQYF. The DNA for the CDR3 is TGTGCCAGCAGTGACGGGACAGGGCGGGAGACCCAGTACTTC.